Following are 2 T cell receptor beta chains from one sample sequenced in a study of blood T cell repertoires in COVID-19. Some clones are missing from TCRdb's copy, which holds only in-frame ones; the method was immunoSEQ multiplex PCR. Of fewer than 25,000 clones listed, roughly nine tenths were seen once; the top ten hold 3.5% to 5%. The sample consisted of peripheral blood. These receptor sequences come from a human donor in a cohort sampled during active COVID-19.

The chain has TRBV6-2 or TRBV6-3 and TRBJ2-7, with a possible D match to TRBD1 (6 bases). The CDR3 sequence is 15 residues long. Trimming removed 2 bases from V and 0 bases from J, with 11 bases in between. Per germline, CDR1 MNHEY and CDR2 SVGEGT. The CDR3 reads CASSYPPDSSYEQYF. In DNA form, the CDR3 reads TGTGCCAGCAGTTACCCACCGGACAGCTCCTACGAGCAGTACTTC.

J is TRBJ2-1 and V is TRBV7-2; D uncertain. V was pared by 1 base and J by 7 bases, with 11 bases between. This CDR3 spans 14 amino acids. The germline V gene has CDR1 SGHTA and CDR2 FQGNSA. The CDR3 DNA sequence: TGTGCCAGCAGCTTAGGGTGGAGTAAGAATGAGCAGTTCTTC. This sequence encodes CASSLGWSKNEQFF.